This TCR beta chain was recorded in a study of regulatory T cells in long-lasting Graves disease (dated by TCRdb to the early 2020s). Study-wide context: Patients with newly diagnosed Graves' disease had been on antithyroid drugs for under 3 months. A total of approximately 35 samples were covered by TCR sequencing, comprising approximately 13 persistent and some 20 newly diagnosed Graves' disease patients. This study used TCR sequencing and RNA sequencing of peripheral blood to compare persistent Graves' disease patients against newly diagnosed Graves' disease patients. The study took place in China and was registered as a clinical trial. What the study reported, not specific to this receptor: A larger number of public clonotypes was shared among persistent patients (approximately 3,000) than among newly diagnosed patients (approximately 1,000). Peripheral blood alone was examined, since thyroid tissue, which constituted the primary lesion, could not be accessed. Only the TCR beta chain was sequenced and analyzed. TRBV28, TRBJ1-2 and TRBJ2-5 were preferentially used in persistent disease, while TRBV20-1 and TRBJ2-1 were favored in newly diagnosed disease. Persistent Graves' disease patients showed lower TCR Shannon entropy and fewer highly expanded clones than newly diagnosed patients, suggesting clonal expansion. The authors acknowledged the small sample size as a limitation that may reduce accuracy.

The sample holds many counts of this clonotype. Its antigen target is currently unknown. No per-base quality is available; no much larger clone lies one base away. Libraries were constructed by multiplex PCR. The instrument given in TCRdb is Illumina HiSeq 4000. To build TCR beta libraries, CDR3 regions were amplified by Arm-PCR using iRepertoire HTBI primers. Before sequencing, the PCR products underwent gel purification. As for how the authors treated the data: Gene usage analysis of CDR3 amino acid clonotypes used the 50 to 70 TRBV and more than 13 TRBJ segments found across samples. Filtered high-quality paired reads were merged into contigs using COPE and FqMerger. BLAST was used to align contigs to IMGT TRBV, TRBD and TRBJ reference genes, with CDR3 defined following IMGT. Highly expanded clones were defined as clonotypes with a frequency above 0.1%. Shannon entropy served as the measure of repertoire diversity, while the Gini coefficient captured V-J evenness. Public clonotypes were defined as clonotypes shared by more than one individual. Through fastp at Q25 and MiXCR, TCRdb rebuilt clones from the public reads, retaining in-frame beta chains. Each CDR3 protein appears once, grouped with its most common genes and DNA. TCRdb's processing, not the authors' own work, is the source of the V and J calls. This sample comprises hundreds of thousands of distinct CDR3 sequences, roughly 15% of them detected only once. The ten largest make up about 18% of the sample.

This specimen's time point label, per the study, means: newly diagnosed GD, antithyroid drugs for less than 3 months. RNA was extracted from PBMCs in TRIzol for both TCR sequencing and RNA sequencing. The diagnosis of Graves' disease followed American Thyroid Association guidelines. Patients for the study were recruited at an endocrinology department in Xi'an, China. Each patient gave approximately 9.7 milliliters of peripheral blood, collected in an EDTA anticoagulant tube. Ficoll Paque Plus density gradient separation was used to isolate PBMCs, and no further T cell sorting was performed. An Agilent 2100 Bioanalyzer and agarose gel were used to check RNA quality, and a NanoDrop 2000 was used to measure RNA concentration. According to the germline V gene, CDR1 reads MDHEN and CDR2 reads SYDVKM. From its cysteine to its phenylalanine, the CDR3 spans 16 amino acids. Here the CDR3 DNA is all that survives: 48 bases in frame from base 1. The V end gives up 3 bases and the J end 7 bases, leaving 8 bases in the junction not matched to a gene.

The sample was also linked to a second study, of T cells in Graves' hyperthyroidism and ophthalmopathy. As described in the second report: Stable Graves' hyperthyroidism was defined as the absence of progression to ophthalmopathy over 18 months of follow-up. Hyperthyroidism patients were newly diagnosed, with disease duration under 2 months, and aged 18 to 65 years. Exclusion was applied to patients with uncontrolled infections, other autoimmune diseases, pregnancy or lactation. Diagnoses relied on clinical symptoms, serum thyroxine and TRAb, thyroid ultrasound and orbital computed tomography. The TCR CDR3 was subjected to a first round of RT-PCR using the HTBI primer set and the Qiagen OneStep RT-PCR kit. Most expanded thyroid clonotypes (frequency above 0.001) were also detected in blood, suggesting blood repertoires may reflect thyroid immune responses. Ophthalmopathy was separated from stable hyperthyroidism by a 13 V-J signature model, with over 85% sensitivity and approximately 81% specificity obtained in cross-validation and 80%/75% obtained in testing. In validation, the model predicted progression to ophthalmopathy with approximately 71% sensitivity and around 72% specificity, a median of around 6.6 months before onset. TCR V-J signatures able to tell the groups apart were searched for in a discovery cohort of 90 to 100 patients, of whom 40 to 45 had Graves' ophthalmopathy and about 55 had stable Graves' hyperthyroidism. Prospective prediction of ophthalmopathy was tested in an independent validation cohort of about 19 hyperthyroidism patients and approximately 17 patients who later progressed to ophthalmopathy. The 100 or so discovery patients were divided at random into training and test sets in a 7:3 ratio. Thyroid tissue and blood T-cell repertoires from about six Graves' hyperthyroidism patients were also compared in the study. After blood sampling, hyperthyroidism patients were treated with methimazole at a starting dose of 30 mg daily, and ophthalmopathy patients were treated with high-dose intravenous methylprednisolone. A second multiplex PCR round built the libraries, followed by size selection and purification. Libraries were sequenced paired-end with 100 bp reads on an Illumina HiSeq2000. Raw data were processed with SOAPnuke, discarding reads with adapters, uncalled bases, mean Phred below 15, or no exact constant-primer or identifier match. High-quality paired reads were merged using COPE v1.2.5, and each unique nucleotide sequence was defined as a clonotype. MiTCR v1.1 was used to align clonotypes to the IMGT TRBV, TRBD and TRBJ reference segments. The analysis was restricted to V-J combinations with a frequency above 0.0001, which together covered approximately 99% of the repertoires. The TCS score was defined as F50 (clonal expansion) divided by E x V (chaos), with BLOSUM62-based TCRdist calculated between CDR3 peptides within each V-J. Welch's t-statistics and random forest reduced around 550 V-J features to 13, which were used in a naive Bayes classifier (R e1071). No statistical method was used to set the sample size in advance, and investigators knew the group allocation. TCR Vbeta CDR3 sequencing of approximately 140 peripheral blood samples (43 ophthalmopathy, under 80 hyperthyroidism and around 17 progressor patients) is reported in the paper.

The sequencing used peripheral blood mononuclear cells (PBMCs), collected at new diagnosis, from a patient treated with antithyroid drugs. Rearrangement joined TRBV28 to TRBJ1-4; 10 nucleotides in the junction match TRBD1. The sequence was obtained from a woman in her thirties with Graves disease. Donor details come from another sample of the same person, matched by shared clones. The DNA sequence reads TGTGCCAGCAGTTTGACCGGACAGGGGGAACGTGAAAAACTGTTTTTT. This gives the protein CASSLTGQGEREKLFF.